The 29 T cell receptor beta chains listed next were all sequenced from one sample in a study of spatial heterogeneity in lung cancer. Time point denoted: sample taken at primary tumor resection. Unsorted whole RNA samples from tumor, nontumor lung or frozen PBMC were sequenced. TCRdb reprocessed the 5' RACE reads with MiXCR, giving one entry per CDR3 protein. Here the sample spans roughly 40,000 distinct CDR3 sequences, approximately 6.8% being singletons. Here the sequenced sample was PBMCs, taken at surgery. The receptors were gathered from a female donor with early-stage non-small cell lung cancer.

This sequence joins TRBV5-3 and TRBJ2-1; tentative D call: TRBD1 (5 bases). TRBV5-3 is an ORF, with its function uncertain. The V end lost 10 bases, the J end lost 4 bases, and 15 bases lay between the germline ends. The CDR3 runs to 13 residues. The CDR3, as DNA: TGTGCCTCTTTCGGCAGGGTTTACAATGAGCAGTTCTTC. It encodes CASFGRVYNEQFF.

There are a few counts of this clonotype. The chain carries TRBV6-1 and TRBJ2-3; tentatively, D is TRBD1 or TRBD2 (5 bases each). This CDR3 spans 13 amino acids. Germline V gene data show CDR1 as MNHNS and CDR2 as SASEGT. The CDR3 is CAQGEGITDTQYF. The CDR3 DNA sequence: TGTGCTCAGGGAGAAGGGATAACAGATACGCAGTATTTT.

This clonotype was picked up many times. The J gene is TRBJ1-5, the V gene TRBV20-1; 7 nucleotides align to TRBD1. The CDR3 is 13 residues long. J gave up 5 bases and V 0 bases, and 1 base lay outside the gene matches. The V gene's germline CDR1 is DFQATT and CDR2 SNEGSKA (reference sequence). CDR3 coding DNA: TGCAGTGCTAGAGAGGGGACAGATCAGCCCCAGCATTTT. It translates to CSAREGTDQPQHF.

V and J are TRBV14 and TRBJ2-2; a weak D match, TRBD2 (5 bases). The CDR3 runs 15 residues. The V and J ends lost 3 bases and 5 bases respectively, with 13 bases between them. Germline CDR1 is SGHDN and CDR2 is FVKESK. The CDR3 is CASSQAGRGTGELFF. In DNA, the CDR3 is TGTGCCAGCAGCCAGGCAGGAAGAGGGACCGGGGAGCTGTTTTTT.

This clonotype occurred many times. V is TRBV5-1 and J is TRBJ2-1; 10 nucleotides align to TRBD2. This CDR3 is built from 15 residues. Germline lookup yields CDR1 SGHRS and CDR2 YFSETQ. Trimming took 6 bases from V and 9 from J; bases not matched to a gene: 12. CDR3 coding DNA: TGCGCCAGCAACCAAGCGGGGGGGCCGAAGGGTGAGCAGTTCTTC. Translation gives CASNQAGGPKGEQFF.

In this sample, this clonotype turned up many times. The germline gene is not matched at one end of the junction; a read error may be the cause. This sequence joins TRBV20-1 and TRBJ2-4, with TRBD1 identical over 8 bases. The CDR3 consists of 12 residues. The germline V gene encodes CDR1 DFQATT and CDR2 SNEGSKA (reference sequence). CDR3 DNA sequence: TGCAGTGCCAGGGGGCCCGGCAGTTTTCAGGACTTC. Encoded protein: CSARGPGSFQDF.

The CDR3 DNA follows: TGTGCCAGCAGTGATAATTGGAGATGGGAGGAGTATGGCTACACCTTC. Translating gives CASSDNWRWEEYGYTF. The chain links TRBV6-1 to TRBJ1-2; D is ambiguous. V gave up 3 bases and J gave up 5 bases, with 19 bases separating them. CDR1 and CDR2 from the germline V gene are MNHNS and SASEGT. The CDR3 covers 16 residues.

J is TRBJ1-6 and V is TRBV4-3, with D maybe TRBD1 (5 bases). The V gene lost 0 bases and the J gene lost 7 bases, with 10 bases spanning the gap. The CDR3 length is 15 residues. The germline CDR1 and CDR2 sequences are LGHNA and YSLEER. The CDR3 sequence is CASSQDLRGNSPLHF. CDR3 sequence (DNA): TGCGCCAGCAGCCAAGATCTTCGGGGGAATTCACCCCTCCACTTT.

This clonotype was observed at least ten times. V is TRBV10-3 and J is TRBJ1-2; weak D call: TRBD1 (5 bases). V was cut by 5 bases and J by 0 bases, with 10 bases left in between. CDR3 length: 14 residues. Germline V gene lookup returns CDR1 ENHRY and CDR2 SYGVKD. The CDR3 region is CAISYDSTNYGYTF. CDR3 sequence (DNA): TGTGCCATCAGTTATGACAGTACTAACTATGGCTACACCTTC.

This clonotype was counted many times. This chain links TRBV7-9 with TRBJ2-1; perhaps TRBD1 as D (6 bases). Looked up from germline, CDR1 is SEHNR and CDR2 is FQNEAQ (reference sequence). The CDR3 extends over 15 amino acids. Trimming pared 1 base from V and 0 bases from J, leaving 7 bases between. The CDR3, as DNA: TGTGCCAGCAGCTTAGACAGGGCCTCCTACAATGAGCAGTTCTTC. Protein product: CASSLDRASYNEQFF.

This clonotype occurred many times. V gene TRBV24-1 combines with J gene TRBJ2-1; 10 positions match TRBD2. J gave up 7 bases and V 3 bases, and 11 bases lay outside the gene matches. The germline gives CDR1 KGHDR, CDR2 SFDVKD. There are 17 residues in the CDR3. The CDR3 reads CATSDRIGLAETNEQFF. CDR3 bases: TGTGCCACCAGTGATAGGATAGGACTAGCGGAGACGAATGAGCAGTTCTTC.

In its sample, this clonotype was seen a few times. The CDR3 region has the DNA TGTGCCATCAGTCGGGACAGGGGAGGGTACAATGAGCAGTTCTTC. This codes for CAISRDRGGYNEQFF. This rearrangement joins TRBV10-3 to TRBJ2-1; 10 nucleotides agree with TRBD1. V gave up 5 bases and J gave up 4 bases; unmatched junction bases: 5. Germline V gene data show CDR1 as ENHRY and CDR2 as SYGVKD. The CDR3 length is 15 residues.

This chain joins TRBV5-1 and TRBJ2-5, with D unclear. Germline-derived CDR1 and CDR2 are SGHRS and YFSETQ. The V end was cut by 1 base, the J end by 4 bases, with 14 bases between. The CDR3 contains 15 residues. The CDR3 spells CASSLISPPSETQYF. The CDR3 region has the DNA TGCGCCAGCAGCTTGATCAGTCCACCCTCAGAGACCCAGTACTTC.

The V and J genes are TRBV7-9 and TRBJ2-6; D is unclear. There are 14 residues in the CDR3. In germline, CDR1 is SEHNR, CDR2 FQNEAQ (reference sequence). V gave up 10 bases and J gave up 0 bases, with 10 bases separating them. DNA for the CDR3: TGTGCCACCGTCGACAACTCTGGGGCCAACGTCCTGACTTTC. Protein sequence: CATVDNSGANVLTF.

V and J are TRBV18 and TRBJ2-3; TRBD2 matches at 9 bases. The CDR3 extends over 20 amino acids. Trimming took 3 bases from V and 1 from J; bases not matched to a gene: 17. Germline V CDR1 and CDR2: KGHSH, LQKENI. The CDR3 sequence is CASSPLGAGGPGLGTDTQYF. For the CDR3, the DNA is TGTGCCAGCTCACCCCTCGGAGCGGGGGGCCCTGGTTTGGGCACAGATACGCAGTATTTT.

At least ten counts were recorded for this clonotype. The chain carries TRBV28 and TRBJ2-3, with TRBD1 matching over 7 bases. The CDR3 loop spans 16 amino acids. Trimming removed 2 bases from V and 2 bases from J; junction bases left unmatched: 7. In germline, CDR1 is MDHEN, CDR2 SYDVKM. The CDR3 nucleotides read TGTGCCAGCAGTTTACCTGGACAGGCCCCCACAGATACGCAGTATTTT. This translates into CASSLPGQAPTDTQYF.

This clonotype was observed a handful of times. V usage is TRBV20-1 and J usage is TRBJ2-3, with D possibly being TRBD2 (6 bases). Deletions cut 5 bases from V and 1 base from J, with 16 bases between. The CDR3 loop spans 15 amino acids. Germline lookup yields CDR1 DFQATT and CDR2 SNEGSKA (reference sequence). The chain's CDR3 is CSAGDLRGGTDTQYF. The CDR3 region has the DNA TGCAGTGCTGGGGATCTCCGCGGGGGCACAGATACGCAGTATTTT.

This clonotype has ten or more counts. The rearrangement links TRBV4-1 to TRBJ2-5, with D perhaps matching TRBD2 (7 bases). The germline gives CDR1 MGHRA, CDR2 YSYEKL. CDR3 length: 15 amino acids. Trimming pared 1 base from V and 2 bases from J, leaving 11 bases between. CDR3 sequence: CASSQGGGVQETQYF. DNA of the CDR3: TGCGCCAGCAGCCAAGGGGGGGGCGTACAAGAGACCCAGTACTTC.

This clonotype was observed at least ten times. The CDR3 loop is CASSLRWASTDTQYF. The CDR3 DNA follows: TGTGCCAGCAGCTTAAGGTGGGCTAGCACAGATACGCAGTATTTT. The chain has TRBV7-2 and TRBJ2-3, with no clear D. CDR1 and CDR2 (germline): SGHTA, FQGNSA. V was cut by 2 bases and J by 0 bases, with 9 bases left in between. The CDR3 length is 15 residues. Looking up the rest from reference TRBV7-2 and TRBJ2-3 gives the full variable domain: GAGVSQSPSNKVTEKGKDVELRCDPISGHTALYWYRQSLGQGLEFLIYFQGNSAPDKSGLPSDRFSAERTGGSVSTLTIQRTQQEDSAVYLCASSLRWASTDTQYFGPGTRLTVL.

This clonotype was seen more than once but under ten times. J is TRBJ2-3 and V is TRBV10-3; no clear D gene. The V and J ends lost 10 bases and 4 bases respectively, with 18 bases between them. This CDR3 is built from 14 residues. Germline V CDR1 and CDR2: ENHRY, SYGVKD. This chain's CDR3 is CATAPSTLPDTQYF. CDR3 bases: TGTGCCACCGCCCCGTCGACTCTGCCAGATACGCAGTATTTT.

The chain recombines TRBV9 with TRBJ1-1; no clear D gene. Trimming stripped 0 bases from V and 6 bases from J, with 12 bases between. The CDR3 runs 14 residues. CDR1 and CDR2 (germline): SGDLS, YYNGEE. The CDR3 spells CASSVGHAVAEAFF. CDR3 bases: TGTGCCAGCAGCGTAGGTCACGCCGTGGCTGAAGCTTTCTTT.

CDR3 region: CASTPRGGDNEQFF. The CDR3 bases are TGCGCCAGCACCCCAAGGGGGGGGGACAATGAGCAGTTCTTC. The gene calls are TRBV4-1 and TRBJ2-1; D might be TRBD2 (7 bases). V dropped 7 bases and J dropped 5 bases, with 15 bases sitting between them. The length of the CDR3 is 14 residues. Germline assignment: CDR1 MGHRA and CDR2 YSYEKL.

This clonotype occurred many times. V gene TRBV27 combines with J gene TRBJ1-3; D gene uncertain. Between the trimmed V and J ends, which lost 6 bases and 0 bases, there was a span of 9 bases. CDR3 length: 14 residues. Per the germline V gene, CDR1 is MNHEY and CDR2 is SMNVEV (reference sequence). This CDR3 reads CASRSLSSGNTIYF. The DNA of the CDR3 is TGTGCCAGCAGATCTCTAAGCTCTGGAAACACCATATATTTT.

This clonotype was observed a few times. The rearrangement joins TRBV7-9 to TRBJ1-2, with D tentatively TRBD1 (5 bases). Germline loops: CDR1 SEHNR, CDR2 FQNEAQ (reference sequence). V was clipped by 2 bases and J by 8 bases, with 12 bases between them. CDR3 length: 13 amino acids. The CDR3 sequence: CASSLIDSTGYTF. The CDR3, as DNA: TGTGCCAGCAGCTTAATAGACAGCACGGGCTACACCTTC.

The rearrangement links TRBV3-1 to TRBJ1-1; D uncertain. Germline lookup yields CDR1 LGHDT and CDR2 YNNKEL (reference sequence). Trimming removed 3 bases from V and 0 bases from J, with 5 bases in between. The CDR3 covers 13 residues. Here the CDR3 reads CASSQGLNTEAFF. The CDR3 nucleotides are TGTGCCAGCAGCCAGGGGTTGAACACTGAAGCTTTCTTT.

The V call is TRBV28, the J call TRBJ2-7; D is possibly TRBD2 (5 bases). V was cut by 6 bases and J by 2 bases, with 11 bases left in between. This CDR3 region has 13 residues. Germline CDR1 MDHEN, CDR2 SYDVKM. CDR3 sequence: CASRGGAAYEQYF. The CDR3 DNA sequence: TGTGCCAGCAGAGGAGGAGCAGCCTACGAGCAGTACTTC. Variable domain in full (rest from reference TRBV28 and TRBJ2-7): DVKVTQSSRYLVKRTGEKVFLECVQDMDHENMFWYRQDPGLGLRLIYFSYDVKMKEKGDIPEGYSVSREKKERFSLILESASTNQTSMYLCASRGGAAYEQYFGPGTRLTVT.

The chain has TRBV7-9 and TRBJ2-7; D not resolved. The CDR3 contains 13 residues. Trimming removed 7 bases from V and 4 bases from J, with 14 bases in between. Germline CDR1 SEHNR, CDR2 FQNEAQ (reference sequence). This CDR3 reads CASTPLLGYEQYF. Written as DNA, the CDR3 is TGTGCCAGCACCCCATTGTTGGGTTACGAGCAGTACTTC.

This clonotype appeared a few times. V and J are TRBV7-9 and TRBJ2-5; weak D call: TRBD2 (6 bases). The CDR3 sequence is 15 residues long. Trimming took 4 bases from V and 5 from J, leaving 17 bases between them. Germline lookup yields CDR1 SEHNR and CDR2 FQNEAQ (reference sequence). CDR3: CASSSRGARGETQYF. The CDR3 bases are TGTGCCAGCAGCTCCCGCGGGGCCCGAGGGGAGACCCAGTACTTC. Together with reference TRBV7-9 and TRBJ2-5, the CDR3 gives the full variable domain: DTGVSQNPRHKITKRGQNVTFRCDPISEHNRLYWYRQTLGQGPEFLTYFQNEAQLEKSRLLSDRFSAERPKGSFSTLEIQRTEQGDSAMYLCASSSRGARGETQYFGPGTRLLVL.

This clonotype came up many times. The CDR3 is CATSVPGGSTYEQYF. CDR3 sequence (DNA): TGTGCCACCAGCGTTCCTGGCGGATCTACCTACGAGCAGTACTTC. V is TRBV15 and J is TRBJ2-7; no clear D gene. V was cut by 5 bases and J by 2 bases, with 16 bases left in between. The CDR3 runs 15 residues. From germline, CDR1 is LNHNV and CDR2 YYDKDF (reference sequence).